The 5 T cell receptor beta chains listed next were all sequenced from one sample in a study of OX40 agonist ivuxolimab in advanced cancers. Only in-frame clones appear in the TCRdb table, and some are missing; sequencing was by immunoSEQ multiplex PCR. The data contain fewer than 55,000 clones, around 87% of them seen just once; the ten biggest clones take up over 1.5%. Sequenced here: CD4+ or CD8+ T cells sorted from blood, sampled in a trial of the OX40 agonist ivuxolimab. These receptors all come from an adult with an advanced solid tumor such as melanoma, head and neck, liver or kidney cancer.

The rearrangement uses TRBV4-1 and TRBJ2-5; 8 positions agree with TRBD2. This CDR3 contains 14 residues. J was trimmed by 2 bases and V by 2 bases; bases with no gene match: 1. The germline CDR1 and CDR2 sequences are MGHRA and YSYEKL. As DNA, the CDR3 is TGCGCCAGCAGCCAAACGGGGGGGCAAGAGACCCAGTACTTC. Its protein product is CASSQTGGQETQYF.

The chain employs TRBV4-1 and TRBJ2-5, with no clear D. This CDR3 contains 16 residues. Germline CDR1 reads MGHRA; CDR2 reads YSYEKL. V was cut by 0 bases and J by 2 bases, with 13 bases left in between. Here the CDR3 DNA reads TGCGCCAGCAGCCAAGATCCCAAGGGATTTCAAGAGACCCAGTACTTC. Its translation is CASSQDPKGFQETQYF.

The DNA for the CDR3 is TGTGCCAGCTCACCGCTTTCGCTCACAGGGGAGACTGAAGCTTTCTTT. Translating gives CASSPLSLTGETEAFF. V gene TRBV18 combines with J gene TRBJ1-1, with TRBD1 matching 7 bases. This CDR3 has 16 amino acids. Germline CDR1 and CDR2: KGHSH and LQKENI. V gave up 3 bases and J gave up 5 bases; unmatched junction bases: 12.

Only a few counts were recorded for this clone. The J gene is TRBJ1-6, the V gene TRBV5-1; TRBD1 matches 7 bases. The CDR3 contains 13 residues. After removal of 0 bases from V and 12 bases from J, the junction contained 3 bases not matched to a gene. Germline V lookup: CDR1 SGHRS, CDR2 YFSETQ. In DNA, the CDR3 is TGCGCCAGCAGCTTGGGGGACAGTCAACCCCTCCACTTT. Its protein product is CASSLGDSQPLHF.

The CDR3 here is CARKQGPEAFF. The CDR3 DNA is TGTGCCAGAAAACAGGGGCCTGAAGCTTTCTTT. The chain links TRBV30 to TRBJ1-1; 7 bases line up with TRBD1. The CDR3 runs to 11 residues. Germline loops: CDR1 GTSNPN, CDR2 SVGIG (reference sequence). V lost 8 bases, J lost 6 bases, and 6 bases stayed unmatched.